Following are 8 T cell receptor beta chains from one sample sequenced in a study of blood T cell repertoires in COVID-19. Produced via immunoSEQ multiplex PCR; TCRdb's table is partial and in-frame only. Of about 400,000 clones listed, roughly 87% were seen once; the top ten hold roughly 2%. Sequencing was performed on PBMCs or T cells enriched from blood (not recorded which). The receptors originated from a woman between 40 and 55 years old with acute COVID-19.

This clone appeared a single time. The CDR3 DNA follows: TGTGCCAGCAGCCGGGACAGGGGATTCTATGGCTACACCTTC. It yields the protein CASSRDRGFYGYTF. This sequence joins TRBV5-4 and TRBJ1-2, with 10 nucleotides matching TRBD1. J gave up 4 bases and V 4 bases, and 4 bases lay outside the gene matches. The germline gives CDR1 SGHNT, CDR2 YYREEE (reference sequence). The CDR3 totals 14 residues.

The chain uses TRBV19 and TRBJ1-1; no firm D call. Germline values: CDR1 LNHDA, CDR2 SQIVND (reference sequence). Trimming pared 8 bases from V and 1 base from J, leaving 11 bases between. The CDR3 is 13 residues long. The CDR3, as DNA: TGTGCCAGTTCTGGGAGGCGGAACACTGAAGCTTTCTTT. Encoded protein: CASSGRRNTEAFF. Combining the CDR3 with reference TRBV19 and TRBJ1-1 gives the whole variable domain DGGITQSPKYLFRKEGQNVTLSCEQNLNHDAMYWYRQDPGQGLRLIYYSQIVNDFQKGDIAEGYSVSREKKESFPLTVTSAQKNPTAFYLCASSGRRNTEAFFGQGTRLTVV.

The chain has TRBV5-5 and TRBJ2-7, with 7 bases aligning to TRBD1. V lost 4 bases to trimming and J lost 0 bases; unmatched junction nucleotides: 7. The CDR3 contains 15 residues. Germline V gene data show CDR1 as SGHKS and CDR2 as YYEKEE (reference sequence). CDR3 region: CASSARQGISYEQYF. The CDR3 nucleotides are TGTGCCAGCAGCGCCCGACAGGGCATCTCCTACGAGCAGTACTTC.

The gene calls are TRBV11-2 and TRBJ2-3; 9 positions match TRBD2. The V segment lost 0 bases and the J segment 4 bases; nucleotides outside the gene matches: 2. This CDR3 is 15 amino acids long. Germline V lookup: CDR1 SGHAT, CDR2 FQNNGV. The CDR3 sequence is CASSLEAGGPDTQYF. In nucleotides, the CDR3 is TGTGCCAGCAGCTTAGAGGCGGGGGGGCCAGATACGCAGTATTTT.

The rearrangement joins TRBV30 to TRBJ1-2; 7 bases line up with TRBD1. Germline CDR1 reads GTSNPN; CDR2 reads SVGIG (reference sequence). The CDR3 contains 13 residues. The ends lost 4 bases at V and 8 bases at J; junction bases unmatched: 10. CDR3 region: CAWTLSQGHGYTF. CDR3 coding DNA: TGTGCCTGGACTTTATCACAGGGGCACGGCTACACCTTC.

This clone was detected only a few times. V usage is TRBV19 and J usage is TRBJ2-2; 7 positions agree with TRBD1. The J segment lost 1 base and the V segment lost 7 bases, leaving 6 bases of the junction unmatched. The CDR3 has 15 amino acids. The germline V gene has CDR1 LNHDA and CDR2 SQIVND (reference sequence). The CDR3 spells CASMGDSLNTGELFF. The CDR3 nucleotides are TGTGCCAGTATGGGGGACAGTTTGAACACCGGGGAGCTGTTTTTT.

This chain joins TRBV24-1 and TRBJ1-2; 8 bases agree with TRBD1. In germline, CDR1 is KGHDR, CDR2 SFDVKD. The CDR3 has 16 residues. V was clipped by 2 bases and J by 0 bases; unmatched bases: 4. The CDR3 coding sequence is TGTGCCACCAGTGATTCTCTGGGACAGGCTAACTATGGCTACACCTTC. This codes for CATSDSLGQANYGYTF.

The chain carries TRBV5-1 and TRBJ1-1; D may be TRBD1 (6 bases). This CDR3 has 14 amino acids. Germline lookup yields CDR1 SGHRS and CDR2 YFSETQ. V shed 0 bases and J shed 2 bases, with 8 bases lying between them. In DNA form, the CDR3 reads TGCGCCAGCAGCTTGGTGGGACAAAACACTGAAGCTTTCTTT. It specifies CASSLVGQNTEAFF.